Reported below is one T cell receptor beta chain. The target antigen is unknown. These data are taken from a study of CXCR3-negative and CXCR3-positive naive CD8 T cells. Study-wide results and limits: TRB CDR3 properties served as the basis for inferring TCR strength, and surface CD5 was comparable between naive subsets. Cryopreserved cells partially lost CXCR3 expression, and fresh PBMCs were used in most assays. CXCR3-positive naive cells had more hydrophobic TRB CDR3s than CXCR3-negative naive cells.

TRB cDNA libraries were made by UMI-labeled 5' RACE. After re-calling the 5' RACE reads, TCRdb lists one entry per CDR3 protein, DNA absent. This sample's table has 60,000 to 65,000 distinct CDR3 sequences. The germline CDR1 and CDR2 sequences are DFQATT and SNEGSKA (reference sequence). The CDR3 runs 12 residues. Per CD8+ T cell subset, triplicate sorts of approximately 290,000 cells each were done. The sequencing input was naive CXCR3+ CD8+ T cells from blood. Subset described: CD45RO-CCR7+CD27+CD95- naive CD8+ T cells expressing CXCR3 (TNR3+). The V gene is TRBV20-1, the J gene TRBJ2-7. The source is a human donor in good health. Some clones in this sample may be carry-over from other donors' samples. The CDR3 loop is CSARSHGWEQYF.